This T cell receptor beta chain was profiled in a study of blood T cell repertoires in COVID-19. Germline lookup yields CDR1 LNHDA and CDR2 SQIVND (reference sequence). V gave up 1 base and J gave up 7 bases, with 5 bases separating them. The length of the CDR3 is 12 residues. Some clones are missing from TCRdb's copy, which holds only in-frame ones; the method was immunoSEQ multiplex PCR. In the table there are 80,000 to 100,000 clones, 86% of which are singletons. The sequenced material came from peripheral blood. The source is a woman aged 60-70 years in a cohort sampled during active or convalescent COVID-19. The chain links TRBV19 to TRBJ2-1; D ambiguous. CDR3 in DNA: TGTGCCAGTAGTATAGGTCGGAATGAGCAGTTCTTC. It codes for CASSIGRNEQFF. Drawing the rest from reference TRBV19 and TRBJ2-1, the complete variable domain is DGGITQSPKYLFRKEGQNVTLSCEQNLNHDAMYWYRQDPGQGLRLIYYSQIVNDFQKGDIAEGYSVSREKKESFPLTVTSAQKNPTAFYLCASSIGRNEQFFGPGTRLTVL.